This T cell receptor beta chain was retrieved from a study of OX40 agonist ivuxolimab in advanced cancers. Whole-study results and caveats: Nonresponders, in some cases, also had low normalized T-cell clonal expansion.

A history of autoimmune disease or systemic immunosuppression excluded patients. Blood draws occurred at baseline, cycle 4 day 1, and cycle 7 day 1. Details on this clone: What it binds is not known.

Profiling relied on immunoSEQ multiplex PCR, and the TCRdb table lists in-frame clones only, not all of them. The sample consists of tens of thousands of clones, over 60% of them appearing once. This specimen was CD4+ or CD8+ T cells sorted from blood, taken in a trial of the OX40 agonist ivuxolimab. The source is an adult with an advanced solid tumor such as melanoma, head and neck, liver or kidney cancer.

In DNA form, the CDR3 reads TGTGCCAGCAGCCAAGGGGGGGCGGTGACTGAAGCTTTCTTT. Its protein is CASSQGGAVTEAFF. This sequence joins TRBV4-2 and TRBJ1-1; maybe TRBD1 (6 bases). With 1 base removed from V and 5 bases from J, the gap between germline ends came to 11 bases. Germline loops: CDR1 LGHNA, CDR2 YNFKEQ. The CDR3 loop spans 14 amino acids.